This T cell receptor beta chain stems from a study of blood T cell repertoires in COVID-19. Study information: Acute and convalescent COVID-19 specimens originated in the United States, Italy and Spain. The cDNA or gDNA used as material had been derived from T cells, B-cell-depleted T cells, or PBMCs.

In its sample, this clone was seen once. Study processing details: Amplification of reference gene primers provided the estimated nucleated cell counts. Data came from immunoSEQ multiplex PCR; TCRdb stores just in-frame clones and leaves some out. V, J and clone size are taken as reported in that table, and D and trimming were inferred from the DNA itself. The sample has hundreds of thousands of clones, approximately 80% seen once. Germline assignment: CDR1 MNHEY and CDR2 SMNVEV (reference sequence). With 5 bases clipped from V and 2 bases from J, the junction kept 6 bases outside the gene matches. The CDR3 covers 15 residues.

The chain employs TRBV27 and TRBJ1-5, with 7 bases fitting TRBD1. Source material: peripheral blood. The source is a woman aged 40-49 years with active or convalescent COVID-19. The CDR3 region has the DNA TGTGCCAGCAGTCCAGGGGGGATGGGCAATCAGCCCCAGCATTTT. It specifies CASSPGGMGNQPQHF.